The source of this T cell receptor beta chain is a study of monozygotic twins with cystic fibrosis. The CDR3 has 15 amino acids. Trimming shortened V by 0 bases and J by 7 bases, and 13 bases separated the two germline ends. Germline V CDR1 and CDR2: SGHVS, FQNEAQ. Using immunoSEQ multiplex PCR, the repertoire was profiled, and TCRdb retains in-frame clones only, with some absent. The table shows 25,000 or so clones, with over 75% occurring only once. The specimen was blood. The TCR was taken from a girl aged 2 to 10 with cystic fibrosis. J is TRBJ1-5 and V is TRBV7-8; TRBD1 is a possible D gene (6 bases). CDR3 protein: CASSLAPDRRQPQHF. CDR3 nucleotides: TGTGCCAGCAGCTTAGCACCGGACAGACGGCAGCCCCAGCATTTT. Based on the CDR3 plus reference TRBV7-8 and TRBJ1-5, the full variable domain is GAGVSQSPRYKVAKRGQDVALRCDPISGHVSLFWYQQALGQGPEFLTYFQNEAQLDKSGLPSDRFFAERPEGSVSTLKIQRTQQEDSAVYLCASSLAPDRRQPQHFGDGTRLSIL.